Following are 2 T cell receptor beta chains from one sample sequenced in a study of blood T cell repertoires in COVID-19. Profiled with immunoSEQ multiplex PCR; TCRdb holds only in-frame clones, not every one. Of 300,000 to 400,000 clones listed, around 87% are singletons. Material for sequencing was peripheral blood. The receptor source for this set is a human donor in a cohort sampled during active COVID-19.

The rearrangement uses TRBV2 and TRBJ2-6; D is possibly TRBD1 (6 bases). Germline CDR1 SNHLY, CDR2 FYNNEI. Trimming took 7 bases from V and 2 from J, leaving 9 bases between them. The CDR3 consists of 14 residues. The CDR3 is CASTRTAGANVLTF. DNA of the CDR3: TGTGCCAGCACAAGGACAGCTGGGGCCAACGTCCTGACTTTC.

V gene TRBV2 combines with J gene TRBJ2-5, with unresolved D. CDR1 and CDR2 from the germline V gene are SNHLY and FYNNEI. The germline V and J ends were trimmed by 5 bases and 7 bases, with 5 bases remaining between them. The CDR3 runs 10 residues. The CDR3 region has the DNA TGTGCCAGCAGTTCCGTGACCCAGTACTTC. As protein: CASSSVTQYF.